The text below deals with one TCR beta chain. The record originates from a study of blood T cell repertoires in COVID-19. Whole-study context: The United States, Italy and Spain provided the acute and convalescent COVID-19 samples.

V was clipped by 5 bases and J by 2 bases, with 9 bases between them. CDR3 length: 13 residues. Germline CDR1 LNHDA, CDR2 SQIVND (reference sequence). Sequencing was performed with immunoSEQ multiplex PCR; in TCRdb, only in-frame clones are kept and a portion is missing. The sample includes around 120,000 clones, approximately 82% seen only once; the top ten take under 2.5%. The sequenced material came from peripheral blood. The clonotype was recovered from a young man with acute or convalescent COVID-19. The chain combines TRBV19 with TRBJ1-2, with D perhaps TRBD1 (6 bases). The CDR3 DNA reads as TGTGCCAGTAGTCCTGGACAGAACTATGGCTACACCTTC. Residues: CASSPGQNYGYTF.